A few counts support the clone carrying this T cell receptor beta chain. The data were taken from a study of blood T cells in healthy people across ages. It was with a sample-barcoded 5' primer and a J-beta primer mix that a second PCR of about 6 to 12 cycles was run. Individual samples furnished no less than 2.5 million CDR3-containing paired-end reads apiece. From the 5' RACE reads, TCRdb called clonotypes with MiXCR, one entry per CDR3 protein. Found here are approximately 800,000 distinct CDR3 sequences, approximately 25% of them singletons; the top ten hold 3% to 4.5%. Germline loops: CDR1 DFQATT, CDR2 SNEGSKA (reference sequence). The CDR3 has 12 amino acids. The sample also formed part of further work on T cells of mothers and their children. As that study records: Over 8 million TCR beta CDR3 reads were obtained from each mother, and roughly 3 million from each child. Related pairs of mothers and children showed slightly higher, non-significant overlap versus unrelated pairs.

The V gene is TRBV20-1, the J gene TRBJ1-1, with D perhaps matching TRBD1 (5 bases). This TCR derives from a boy aged 5-17 years in good health. Sequencing input: blood. CDR3 sequence: CSRGARNTEAFF. CDR3 DNA sequence: TGCAGCCGCGGGGCCCGGAACACTGAAGCTTTCTTT.